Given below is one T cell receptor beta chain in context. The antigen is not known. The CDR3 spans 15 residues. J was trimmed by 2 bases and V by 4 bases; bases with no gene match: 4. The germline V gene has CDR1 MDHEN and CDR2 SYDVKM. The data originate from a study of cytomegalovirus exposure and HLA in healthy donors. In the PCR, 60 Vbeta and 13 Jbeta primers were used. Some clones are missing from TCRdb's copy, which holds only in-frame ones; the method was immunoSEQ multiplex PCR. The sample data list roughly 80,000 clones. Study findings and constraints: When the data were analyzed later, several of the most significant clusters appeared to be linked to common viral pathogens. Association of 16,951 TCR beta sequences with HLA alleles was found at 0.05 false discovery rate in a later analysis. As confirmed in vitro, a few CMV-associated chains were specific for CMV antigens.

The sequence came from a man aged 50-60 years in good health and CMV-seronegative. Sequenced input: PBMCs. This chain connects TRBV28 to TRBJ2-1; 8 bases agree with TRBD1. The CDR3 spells CASSSTGVTYNEQFF. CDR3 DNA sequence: TGTGCCAGCAGTTCGACAGGGGTAACCTACAATGAGCAGTTCTTC.